Below are 4 T cell receptor beta chains sequenced from a single sample in a study of T cells expressing NK-cell markers (dated by TCRdb to 2019 to 2021). Library construction relied on 5' RACE. Sequencing was performed on an Illumina HiSeq 2000. The reads were reprocessed in TCRdb, with one entry per CDR3 protein sequence and no accompanying DNA. Per the sample table, the count is about 460,000 distinct CDR3 sequences. The ten top clones hold approximately 1.4% of the sample. Sequenced: blood T cells: a sorted CD56 or NKG2C T cell subset, CD4+ or CD8+ T cells, or bulk PBMC T cells (not recorded which). Receptors originate from a woman aged 50 to 60 in good health. Donor details come from another sample of the same person, matched by shared clones.

This rearrangement joins TRBV4-1 to TRBJ1-1; TCRdb returns TRBD1, unconfirmable since there is no DNA. The CDR3 length is 14 residues. CDR1 is MGHRA, CDR2 YSYEKL, per germline. The CDR3 loop is CASSQGLLNTEAFF.

The chain links TRBV18 to TRBJ2-1; with no DNA, the TCRdb D assignment of TRBD2 cannot be verified. The CDR3 runs 16 residues. The germline gives CDR1 KGHSH, CDR2 LQKENI. The CDR3 sequence: CASSAASGRGYNEQFF.

The chain couples TRBV29-1 to TRBJ2-7; without DNA, the TCRdb call of TRBD2 cannot be checked. Germline CDR1 SQVTM, CDR2 ANQGSEA. This CDR3 is 14 amino acids long. This CDR3 is CSVEGGLGNYEQYF.

The chain carries TRBV5-1 and TRBJ2-3; TCRdb outputs TRBD2, but without DNA this stays unchecked. CDR1 and CDR2 from the germline V gene are SGHRS and YFSETQ. This CDR3 is 16 amino acids long. CDR3 protein: CASSSISGRPPDTQYF.